The 25 T cell receptor beta chains given below trace back to one sample, sequenced in a study of blood T cell repertoires in COVID-19. Only in-frame clones appear in the TCRdb table, and some are missing; sequencing was by immunoSEQ multiplex PCR. The sample contains around 300,000 clones, about four fifths of which appear only once. The sequenced material came from peripheral blood. The receptor source for this set is a man aged 25 to 40 with active or convalescent COVID-19.

The genes are TRBV6-5 and TRBJ1-2; D is unresolved. CDR1 and CDR2 (germline): MNHEY, SVGAGI. CDR3 size: 15 residues. The ends were cut back, 2 bases at V and 4 bases at J, with 14 bases in the middle. Here the CDR3 DNA reads TGTGCCAGCAGTTACACCTTAGAGTATTTCTATGGCTACACCTTC. As protein: CASSYTLEYFYGYTF.

The table lists this clone with a few counts. The V call is TRBV3-1 (or the pseudogene TRBV3-2), the J call TRBJ1-1, with a tentative D call TRBD1 (6 bases). The germline CDR1 and CDR2 sequences are LGHDT and YNNKEL (reference sequence). The CDR3 totals 14 residues. Trimming stripped 2 bases from V and 1 base from J, with 8 bases between. This chain's CDR3 is CASSQYRANTEAFF. DNA for the CDR3: TGTGCCAGCAGCCAATACAGGGCGAACACTGAAGCTTTCTTT.

The table lists this clone with a few counts. This CDR3 is CASSQGQHQETQYF. The CDR3 DNA is TGCGCCAGCAGCCAAGGACAGCATCAAGAGACCCAGTACTTC. This rearrangement joins TRBV4-3 to TRBJ2-5, with D perhaps matching TRBD1 (5 bases). CDR3 length equals 14 residues. Trimming stripped 1 base from V and 2 bases from J, with 8 bases between. Germline V CDR1 and CDR2: LGHNA, YSLEER.

The chain uses TRBV15 and TRBJ2-1, with 11 bases identical to TRBD2. Germline V lookup: CDR1 LNHNV, CDR2 YYDKDF (reference sequence). CDR3 length: 16 amino acids. The ends lost 1 base at V and 7 bases at J; junction bases unmatched: 6. In DNA form, the CDR3 reads TGTGCCACCAGCAGAGGTAGCGGGGGGGCTATTAATGAGCAGTTCTTC. Translated, it gives CATSRGSGGAINEQFF. Drawing the rest from reference TRBV15 and TRBJ2-1, the complete variable domain is DAMVIQNPRYQVTQFGKPVTLSCSQTLNHNVMYWYQQKSSQAPKLLFHYYDKDFNNEADTPDNFQSRRPNTSFCFLDIRSPGLGDTAMYLCATSRGSGGAINEQFFGPGTRLTVL.

The rearrangement uses TRBV27 and TRBJ2-1; 7 positions match TRBD2. This CDR3 is 16 amino acids long. After removal of 0 bases from V and 8 bases from J, the junction contained 10 bases not matched to a gene. CDR1 MNHEY and CDR2 SMNVEV come from the germline V gene (reference sequence). CDR3 DNA sequence: TGTGCCAGCAGTTTATCTTCGGGGGGAGTCCTCTATGAGCAGTTCTTC. Translation gives CASSLSSGGVLYEQFF.

The chain has TRBV7-2 and TRBJ1-6; D possibly corresponds to TRBD1 (6 bases). Between the trimmed V and J ends, which lost 5 bases and 1 base, there was a span of 18 bases. This CDR3 is built from 18 residues. Per germline, CDR1 SGHTA and CDR2 FQGNSA. CDR3 loop: CASSVTGKQSSYNSPLHF. The CDR3 DNA follows: TGTGCCAGCAGCGTCACAGGGAAGCAGAGTTCCTATAATTCACCCCTCCACTTT.

The rearrangement uses TRBV6-5 and TRBJ1-4; no firm D call. Trimming removed 5 bases at V and 7 bases at J, with 14 bases between. Looked up from germline, CDR1 is MNHEY and CDR2 is SVGAGI. The CDR3 extends over 14 amino acids. CDR3 region: CASSPPYLVEKLFF. The CDR3 region has the DNA TGTGCCAGCAGTCCTCCCTACTTAGTTGAAAAACTGTTTTTT.

As concerns this clone: At the DNA level, this CDR3 is encoded by other sequences in the same sample as well. The J gene is TRBJ1-2, the V gene TRBV3-1 (or the pseudogene TRBV3-2); the match to TRBD1 covers 10 bases. The CDR3 covers 14 residues. The V segment lost 4 bases and the J segment 3 bases; nucleotides outside the gene matches: 2. Germline values: CDR1 LGHDT, CDR2 YNNKEL (reference sequence). DNA for the CDR3: TGTGCCAGCAGCCCGGGGACAGGGGACTATGGCTACACCTTC. It specifies CASSPGTGDYGYTF.

Details on this clone: The identical CDR3 is also encoded by other nucleotide sequences in the sample. This rearrangement joins TRBV6-6 to TRBJ1-2, with D perhaps matching TRBD1 (5 bases). CDR3 length: 12 residues. V was pared by 6 bases and J by 5 bases, with 10 bases between. The V gene's germline CDR1 is MNHNY and CDR2 SVGAGI (reference sequence). CDR3 region: CASSPRGYGYTF. The CDR3 DNA reads TGTGCCAGCAGCCCGCGGGGGTATGGCTACACCTTC.

This chain joins TRBV13 and TRBJ2-2; 11 bases line up with TRBD2. Unmatched junction bases numbered 10, after V lost 5 bases and J lost 5 bases. Germline V lookup: CDR1 PRHDT, CDR2 FYEKMQ (reference sequence). The CDR3 runs to 17 residues. The CDR3 reads CASSPKPTSGSTGELFF. CDR3 DNA: TGTGCCAGCAGCCCGAAACCAACTAGCGGGAGTACCGGGGAGCTGTTTTTT.

Comments on this clone: Within the sample, other DNA sequences also encode this same CDR3. The chain recombines TRBV6-5 with TRBJ2-1; D is undetermined. Trimming took 2 bases from V and 0 from J, leaving 8 bases between them. From germline, CDR1 is MNHEY and CDR2 SVGAGI. There are 15 residues in the CDR3. Here the CDR3 reads CASSYGSGSYNEQFF. The CDR3 nucleotides are TGTGCCAGCAGTTACGGGTCAGGCTCCTACAATGAGCAGTTCTTC.

The chain combines TRBV3-1 (or the pseudogene TRBV3-2) with TRBJ2-7; TRBD2 matches 13 bases. This CDR3 is 18 amino acids long. J gave up 5 bases and V 3 bases, and 13 bases lay outside the gene matches. CDR1 and CDR2 from the germline V gene are LGHDT and YNNKEL (reference sequence). CDR3 amino acids: CASSQNVLLAGGPHEQYF. As DNA, the CDR3 is TGTGCCAGCAGCCAGAATGTACTACTAGCGGGGGGGCCCCACGAGCAGTACTTC.

J is TRBJ1-1 and V is TRBV7-3, with TRBD1 identical over 9 bases. Unmatched junction bases numbered 11, after V lost 5 bases and J lost 7 bases. Germline V gives CDR1 SGHTA, CDR2 FQGTGA. The CDR3 is made up of 15 amino acids. CDR3 amino acids: CASSLNGGTGIEAFF. The DNA of the CDR3 is TGTGCCAGCAGCCTAAATGGGGGGACAGGGATTGAAGCTTTCTTT.

The chain recombines TRBV7-2 with TRBJ2-7; 10 bases match TRBD2. CDR3 length: 16 amino acids. Trimming removed 4 bases from V and 1 base from J; junction bases left unmatched: 7. CDR1 and CDR2 from the germline V gene are SGHTA and FQGNSA. The CDR3 nucleotides are TGTGCCAGCAGCTCCGCTAGCGGGAGCGAGTCCTACGAGCAGTACTTC. The encoded protein is CASSSASGSESYEQYF.

On this clone: The sample has other DNA sequences that encode this CDR3 too. The chain uses TRBV7-2 and TRBJ1-5; D call uncertain. The germline CDR1 and CDR2 sequences are SGHTA and FQGNSA. The CDR3 loop spans 12 amino acids. The V and J ends lost 4 bases and 3 bases respectively, with 4 bases between them. In DNA, the CDR3 is TGTGCCAGCAGCTCAAACAATCAGCCCCAGCATTTT. Translated: CASSSNNQPQHF. The full variable domain, its missing parts supplied by reference TRBV7-2 and TRBJ1-5, is GAGVSQSPSNKVTEKGKDVELRCDPISGHTALYWYRQSLGQGLEFLIYFQGNSAPDKSGLPSDRFSAERTGGSVSTLTIQRTQQEDSAVYLCASSSNNQPQHFGDGTRLSIL.

V and J are TRBV28 and TRBJ1-5, with D hard to call. Trimming pared 3 bases from V and 5 bases from J, leaving 11 bases between. This CDR3 has 14 amino acids. Looked up from germline, CDR1 is MDHEN and CDR2 is SYDVKM. Written as DNA, the CDR3 is TGTGCCAGCAGTTTTGAACAGTTCCATCAGCCCCAGCATTTT. Its translation is CASSFEQFHQPQHF.

V is TRBV11-3 and J is TRBJ1-1, with 7 bases that match TRBD1. CDR3 length equals 14 residues. V was pared by 4 bases and J by 3 bases, with 5 bases of the junction left unmatched. Per the germline V gene, CDR1 is SGHNT and CDR2 is YENEEA. CDR3 in DNA: TGTGCCAGCAGCTCGTTGACAGGGTACACTGAAGCTTTCTTT. It codes for CASSSLTGYTEAFF. Supplemented by reference TRBV11-3 and TRBJ1-1, the full variable domain reads EAGVVQSPRYKIIEKKQPVAFWCNPISGHNTLYWYLQNLGQGPELLIRYENEEAVDDSQLPKDRFSAERLKGVDSTLKIQPAELGDSAVYLCASSSLTGYTEAFFGQGTRLTVV.

The count of this clone is one. For the CDR3, the DNA is TGCGCCAGCAGCTGGGGGACAGGGGGGTACGAGCAGTACTTC. Translated, it gives CASSWGTGGYEQYF. The chain combines TRBV5-1 with TRBJ2-7; 11 nucleotides agree with TRBD1. The CDR3 loop spans 14 amino acids. The V and J ends lost 3 bases and 4 bases, in that order; junction bases with no gene match: 3. CDR1 and CDR2 from the germline V gene are SGHRS and YFSETQ.

This chain links TRBV6-6 with TRBJ2-6; D is ambiguous. CDR1 is MNHNY and CDR2 is SVGAGI in the germline V gene (reference sequence). The CDR3 contains 12 residues. The ends were cut back, 8 bases at V and 0 bases at J, with 2 bases in the middle. The CDR3 here is CASLSGANVLTF. The CDR3, as DNA: TGTGCCAGCCTCTCTGGGGCCAACGTCCTGACTTTC.

The chain couples TRBV7-8 to TRBJ2-7, with TRBD2 identical over 7 bases. In germline, CDR1 is SGHVS, CDR2 FQNEAQ. The ends lost 11 bases at V and 6 bases at J; junction bases unmatched: 16. The CDR3 totals 14 residues. This CDR3 is CASRQAGVVSEQYF. In DNA, the CDR3 is TGTGCCTCCCGTCAGGCGGGAGTAGTAAGCGAGCAGTACTTC.

V is TRBV5-4 and J is TRBJ2-2; TRBD2 aligns across 9 bases. Germline V gives CDR1 SGHNT, CDR2 YYREEE (reference sequence). Trimming removed 7 bases from V and 9 bases from J; junction bases left unmatched: 10. The CDR3 has 14 residues. CDR3 in DNA: TGTGCCAGCGGCGAGCGGGGGGTGAGTCGGGAGCTGTTTTTT. Its translation: CASGERGVSRELFF.

The chain carries TRBV18 and TRBJ2-4; the D gene is possibly TRBD1 (5 bases). V lost 2 bases to trimming and J lost 3 bases, with 8 bases between them. The V gene's germline CDR1 is KGHSH and CDR2 LQKENI. CDR3 length equals 14 residues. CDR3 sequence (DNA): TGTGCCAGCTCACCAGGAGACAGCAAAAACATTCAGTACTTC. This translates into CASSPGDSKNIQYF. The variable domain in full, completed from reference TRBV18 and TRBJ2-4, reads NAGVMQNPRHLVRRRGQEARLRCSPMKGHSHVYWYRQLPEEGLKFMVYLQKENIIDESGMPKERFSAEFPKEGPSILRIQQVVRGDSAAYFCASSPGDSKNIQYFGAGTRLSVL.

The table lists this clone with a count of one. This rearrangement joins TRBV27 to TRBJ2-3; TRBD2 aligns across 13 bases. Trimming removed 8 bases from V and 4 bases from J; junction bases left unmatched: 15. The length of the CDR3 is 18 residues. Germline lookup yields CDR1 MNHEY and CDR2 SMNVEV (reference sequence). The CDR3 coding sequence is TGTGCCAGCGGTAGAGGACTAGCGGGAGTCTCCCATTCAGATACGCAGTATTTT. This gives the protein CASGRGLAGVSHSDTQYF.

This chain links TRBV11-3 with TRBJ2-7; D perhaps matches TRBD1 (6 bases). The V end lost 3 bases, the J end lost 2 bases, and 17 bases lay between the germline ends. Germline V gene lookup returns CDR1 SGHNT and CDR2 YENEEA. The CDR3 is 16 residues long. In nucleotides, the CDR3 is TGTGCCAGCAGCTTGAACCCGCGGACAGTTCCCTACGAGCAGTACTTC. Residues: CASSLNPRTVPYEQYF.

This chain joins TRBV7-2 and TRBJ2-1; D is ambiguous. The CDR3 is 13 amino acids. V shed 8 bases and J shed 0 bases, with 8 bases lying between them. Germline lookup yields CDR1 SGHTA and CDR2 FQGNSA. The CDR3 loop reads CASGQRSYNEQFF. CDR3 DNA: TGTGCCAGCGGCCAGCGCTCCTACAATGAGCAGTTCTTC.